This entry lists 8 T cell receptor beta chains sequenced from one sample in a study of control samples from healthy donors and cancer patients. Using immunoSEQ multiplex PCR, the repertoire was profiled, and TCRdb retains in-frame clones only, with some absent. This sample carries some 120,000 clones, almost 95% of them seen once, and the ten largest clones take 0.55% to 0.6%. Sequencing was performed on PBMCs. These receptors came from an elderly man with head and neck cancer.

J is TRBJ2-3 and V is TRBV19; 9 bases line up with TRBD1. The germline CDR1 and CDR2 sequences are LNHDA and SQIVND (reference sequence). This CDR3 region has 15 residues. Trimming cost V 9 bases and J 2 bases; bases outside gene matches: 9. The CDR3 spells CASLPGQGTTDTQYF. In DNA, the CDR3 is TGTGCCAGCCTCCCGGGACAGGGTACCACAGATACGCAGTATTTT. Full variable domain (missing parts from reference TRBV19 and TRBJ2-3): DGGITQSPKYLFRKEGQNVTLSCEQNLNHDAMYWYRQDPGQGLRLIYYSQIVNDFQKGDIAEGYSVSREKKESFPLTVTSAQKNPTAFYLCASLPGQGTTDTQYFGPGTRLTVL.

V gene TRBV5-5 combines with J gene TRBJ2-7; D remains unclear. Trimming left V 2 bases short and J 3 bases short, with 12 bases between. This CDR3 is built from 14 residues. Germline values: CDR1 SGHKS, CDR2 YYEKEE (reference sequence). CDR3 sequence (DNA): TGTGCCAGCAGCTTAGGTCCCTCCGACTACGAGCAGTACTTC. This translates into CASSLGPSDYEQYF.

V usage is TRBV19 and J usage is TRBJ1-1; D gene ambiguous. The V end was cut by 5 bases, the J end by 0 bases, with 7 bases between. Germline CDR1 LNHDA, CDR2 SQIVND (reference sequence). The CDR3 spans 13 residues. The CDR3 sequence is CASSPRLNTEAFF. The CDR3 DNA sequence: TGTGCCAGTAGTCCCCGACTGAACACTGAAGCTTTCTTT.

The chain carries TRBV20-1 and TRBJ1-2; D unclear. Germline CDR1 DFQATT, CDR2 SNEGSKA (reference sequence). The CDR3 runs to 13 residues. Trimming stripped 3 bases from V and 5 bases from J, with 13 bases between. This CDR3 reads CSASIFGQYGYTF. CDR3 nucleotide sequence: TGCAGTGCTAGTATATTCGGGCAGTATGGCTACACCTTC.

This clone was detected only once. The chain couples TRBV10-2 to TRBJ2-1; tentative D call: TRBD1 (5 bases). Germline CDR1 and CDR2: WSHSY and SAAADI. Trimming took 6 bases from V and 10 from J, leaving 19 bases between them. This CDR3 region has 14 residues. CDR3 amino acids: CASRAVGPRPEQFF. Here the CDR3 DNA reads TGCGCCAGCAGGGCAGTGGGGCCTCGCCCGGAGCAGTTCTTC.

The V gene is TRBV30, the J gene TRBJ2-3; D is possibly TRBD1 (6 bases). The CDR3 runs 15 residues. Trimming removed 4 bases at V and 4 bases at J, with 18 bases between. The germline V gene encodes CDR1 GTSNPN and CDR2 SVGIG (reference sequence). CDR3 in amino acids: CAWTGPGGRADTQYF. CDR3 nucleotides: TGTGCCTGGACCGGGCCTGGGGGCCGGGCAGATACGCAGTATTTT.

The V gene is TRBV6-6, the J gene TRBJ2-7, with a tentative D call TRBD1 (6 bases). The ends were cut back, 8 bases at V and 0 bases at J, with 8 bases in the middle. Germline loops: CDR1 MNHNY, CDR2 SVGAGI (reference sequence). CDR3 length: 12 residues. CDR3 coding DNA: TGTGCCAGCGGACAGAGCTCCTACGAGCAGTACTTC. Its translation: CASGQSSYEQYF.

This chain links TRBV4-1 with TRBJ1-6, with D possibly TRBD1 on 5 matching bases. CDR1 and CDR2 from the germline V gene are MGHRA and YSYEKL. The V end was cut by 4 bases, the J end by 0 bases, with 16 bases between. This CDR3 is 18 amino acids long. The CDR3 nucleotides are TGCGCCAGCAGCCCCCATGTGAAGGGGAGCTCCTATAATTCACCCCTCCACTTT. It encodes CASSPHVKGSSYNSPLHF.